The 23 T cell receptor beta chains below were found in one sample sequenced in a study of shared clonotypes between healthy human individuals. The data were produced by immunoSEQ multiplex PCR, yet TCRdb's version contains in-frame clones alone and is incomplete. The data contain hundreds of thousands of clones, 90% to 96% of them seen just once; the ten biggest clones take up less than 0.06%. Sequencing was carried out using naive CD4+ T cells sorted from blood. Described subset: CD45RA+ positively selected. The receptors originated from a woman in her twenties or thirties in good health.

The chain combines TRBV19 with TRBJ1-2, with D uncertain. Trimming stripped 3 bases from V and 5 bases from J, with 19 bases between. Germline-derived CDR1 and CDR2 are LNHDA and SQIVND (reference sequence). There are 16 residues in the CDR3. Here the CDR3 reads CASSIAARDAPYGYTF. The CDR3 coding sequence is TGTGCCAGTAGTATCGCGGCGAGAGACGCCCCGTATGGCTACACCTTC.

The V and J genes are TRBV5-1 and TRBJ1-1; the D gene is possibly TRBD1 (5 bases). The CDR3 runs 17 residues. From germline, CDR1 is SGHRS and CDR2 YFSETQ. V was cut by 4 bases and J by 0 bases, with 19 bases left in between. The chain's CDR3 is CASSTMQGLNMNTEAFF. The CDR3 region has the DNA TGCGCCAGCAGCACCATGCAGGGCCTCAATATGAACACTGAAGCTTTCTTT.

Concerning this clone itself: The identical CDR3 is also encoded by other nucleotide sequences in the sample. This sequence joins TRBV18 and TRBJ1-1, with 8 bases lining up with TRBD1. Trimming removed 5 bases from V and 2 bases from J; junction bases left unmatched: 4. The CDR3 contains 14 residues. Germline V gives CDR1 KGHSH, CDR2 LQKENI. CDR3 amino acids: CASSLGQGNTEAFF. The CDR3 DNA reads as TGTGCCAGCTCATTAGGACAGGGAAACACTGAAGCTTTCTTT.

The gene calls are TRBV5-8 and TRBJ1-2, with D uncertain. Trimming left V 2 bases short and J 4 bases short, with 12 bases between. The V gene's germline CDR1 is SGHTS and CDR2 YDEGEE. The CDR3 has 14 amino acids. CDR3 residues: CASSFLPEGYGYTF. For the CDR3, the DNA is TGTGCCAGCAGCTTTTTACCCGAGGGCTATGGCTACACCTTC.

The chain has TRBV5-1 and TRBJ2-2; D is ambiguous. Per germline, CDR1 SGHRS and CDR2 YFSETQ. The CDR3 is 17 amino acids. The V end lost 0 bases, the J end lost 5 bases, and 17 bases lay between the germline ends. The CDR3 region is CASSLASTTGSTGELFF. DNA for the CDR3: TGCGCCAGCAGCTTGGCTTCCACGACTGGTTCGACCGGGGAGCTGTTTTTT.

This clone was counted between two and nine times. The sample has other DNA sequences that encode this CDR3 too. The CDR3: CASSGGQGTEAFF. CDR3 DNA sequence: TGCGCCAGCAGCGGGGGACAGGGAACTGAAGCTTTCTTT. The V and J genes are TRBV5-1 and TRBJ1-1, with 9 bases aligning to TRBD1. Looked up from germline, CDR1 is SGHRS and CDR2 is YFSETQ. There are 13 residues in the CDR3. V was clipped by 4 bases and J by 5 bases; unmatched bases: 3. Variable domain in full (rest from reference TRBV5-1 and TRBJ1-1): KAGVTQTPRYLIKTRGQQVTLSCSPISGHRSVSWYQQTPGQGLQFLFEYFSETQRNKGNFPGRFSGRQFSNSRSEMNVSTLELGDSALYLCASSGGQGTEAFFGQGTRLTVV.

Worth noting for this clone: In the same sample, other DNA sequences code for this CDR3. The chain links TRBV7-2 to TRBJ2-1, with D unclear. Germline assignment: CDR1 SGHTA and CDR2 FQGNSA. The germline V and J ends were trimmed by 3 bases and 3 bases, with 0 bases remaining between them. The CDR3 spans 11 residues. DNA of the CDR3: TGTGCCAGCAGCTTCTACAATGAGCAGTTCTTC. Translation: CASSFYNEQFF.

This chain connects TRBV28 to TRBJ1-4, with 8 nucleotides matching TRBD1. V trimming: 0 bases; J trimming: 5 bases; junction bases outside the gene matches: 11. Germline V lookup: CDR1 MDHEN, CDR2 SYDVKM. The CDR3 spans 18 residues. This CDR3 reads CASSLWTIKTGENEKLFF. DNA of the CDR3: TGTGCCAGCAGTTTATGGACGATAAAGACAGGGGAGAATGAAAAACTGTTTTTT.

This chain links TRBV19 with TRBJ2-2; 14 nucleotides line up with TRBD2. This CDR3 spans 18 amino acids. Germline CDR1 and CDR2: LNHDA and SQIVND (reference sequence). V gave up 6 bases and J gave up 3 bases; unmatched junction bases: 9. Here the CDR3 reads CASSRPGLAGADTGELFF. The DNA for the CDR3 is TGTGCCAGTAGCCGCCCGGGACTAGCGGGAGCAGACACCGGGGAGCTGTTTTTT.

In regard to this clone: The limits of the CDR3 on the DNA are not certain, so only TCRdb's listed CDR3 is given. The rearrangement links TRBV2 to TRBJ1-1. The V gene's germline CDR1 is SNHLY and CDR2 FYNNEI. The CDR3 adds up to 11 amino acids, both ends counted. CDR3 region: CASSETFGAFF.

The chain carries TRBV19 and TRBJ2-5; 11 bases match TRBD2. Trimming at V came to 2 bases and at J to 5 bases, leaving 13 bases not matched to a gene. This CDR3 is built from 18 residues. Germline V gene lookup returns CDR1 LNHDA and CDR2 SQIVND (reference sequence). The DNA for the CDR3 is TGTGCCAGTAGTATAAGTGGAACTAGCGGGAGCTCGTGGGAGACCCAGTACTTC. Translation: CASSISGTSGSSWETQYF.

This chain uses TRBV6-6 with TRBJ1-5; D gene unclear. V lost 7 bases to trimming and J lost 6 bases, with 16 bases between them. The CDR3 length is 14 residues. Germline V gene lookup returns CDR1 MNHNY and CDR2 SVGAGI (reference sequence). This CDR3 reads CASTQVNIAQPQHF. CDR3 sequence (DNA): TGTGCCAGCACTCAGGTGAATATCGCTCAGCCCCAGCATTTT.

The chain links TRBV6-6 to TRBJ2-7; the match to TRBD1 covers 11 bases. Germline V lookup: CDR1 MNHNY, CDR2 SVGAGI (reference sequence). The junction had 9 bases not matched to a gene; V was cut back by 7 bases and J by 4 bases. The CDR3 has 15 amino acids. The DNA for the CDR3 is TGTGCCAGCACTACCCAAGGGACAGGGGGGTACGAGCAGTACTTC. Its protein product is CASTTQGTGGYEQYF.

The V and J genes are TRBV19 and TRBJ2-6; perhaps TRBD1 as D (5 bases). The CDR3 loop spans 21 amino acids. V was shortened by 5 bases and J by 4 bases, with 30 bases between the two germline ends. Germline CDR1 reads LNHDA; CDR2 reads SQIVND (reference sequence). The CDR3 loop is CASSLLRYRFDTPGGANVLTF. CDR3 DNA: TGTGCCAGTAGTCTCCTCCGGTACAGGTTCGACACCCCAGGGGGGGCCAACGTCCTGACTTTC.

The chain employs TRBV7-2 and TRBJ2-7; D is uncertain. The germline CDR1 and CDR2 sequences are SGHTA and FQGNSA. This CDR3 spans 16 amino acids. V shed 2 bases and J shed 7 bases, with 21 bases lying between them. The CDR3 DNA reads TGTGCCAGCAGCTTATTCAGTATCTCCGCTTGGTTGGAGCAGTACTTC. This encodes CASSLFSISAWLEQYF.

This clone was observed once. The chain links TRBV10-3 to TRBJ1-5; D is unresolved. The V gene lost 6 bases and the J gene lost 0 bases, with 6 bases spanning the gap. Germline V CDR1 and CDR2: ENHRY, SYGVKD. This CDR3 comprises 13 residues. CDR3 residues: CAIRRDSNQPQHF. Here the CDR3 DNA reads TGTGCCATCAGGAGAGATAGCAATCAGCCCCAGCATTTT.

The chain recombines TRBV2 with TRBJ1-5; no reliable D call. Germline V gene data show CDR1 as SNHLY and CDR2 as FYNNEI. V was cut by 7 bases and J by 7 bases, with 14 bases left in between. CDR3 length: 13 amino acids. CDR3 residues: CASTEGLIQPQHF. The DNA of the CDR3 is TGTGCCAGCACAGAGGGCTTGATCCAGCCCCAGCATTTT.

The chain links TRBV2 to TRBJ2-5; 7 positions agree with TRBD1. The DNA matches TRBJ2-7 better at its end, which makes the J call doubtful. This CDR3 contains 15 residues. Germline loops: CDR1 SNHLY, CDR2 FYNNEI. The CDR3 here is CASSVWGQSSYEQYF. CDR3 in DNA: TGTGCCAGCAGTGTTTGGGGACAGAGCTCCTACGAGCAGTACTTC.

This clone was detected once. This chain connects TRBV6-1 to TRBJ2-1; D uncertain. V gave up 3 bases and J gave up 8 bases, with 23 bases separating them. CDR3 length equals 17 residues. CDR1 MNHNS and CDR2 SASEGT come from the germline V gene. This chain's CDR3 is CASSEWVGRPPPHEQFF. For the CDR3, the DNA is TGTGCCAGCAGTGAGTGGGTGGGTAGACCCCCTCCCCATGAGCAGTTCTTC.

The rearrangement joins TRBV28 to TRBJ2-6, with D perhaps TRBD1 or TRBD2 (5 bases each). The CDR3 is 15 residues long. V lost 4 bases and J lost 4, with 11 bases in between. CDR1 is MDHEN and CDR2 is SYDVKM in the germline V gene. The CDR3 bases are TGTGCCAGCAGTTCCGGGGCAGAAGGGGCCAACGTCCTGACTTTC. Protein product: CASSSGAEGANVLTF.

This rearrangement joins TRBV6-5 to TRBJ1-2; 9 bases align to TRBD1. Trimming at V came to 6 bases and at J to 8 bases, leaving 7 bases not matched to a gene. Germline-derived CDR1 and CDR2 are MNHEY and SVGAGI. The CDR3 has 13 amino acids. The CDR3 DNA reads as TGTGCCAGCAGCCGGACAGGGGCCCGGGGCTACACCTTC. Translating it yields CASSRTGARGYTF.

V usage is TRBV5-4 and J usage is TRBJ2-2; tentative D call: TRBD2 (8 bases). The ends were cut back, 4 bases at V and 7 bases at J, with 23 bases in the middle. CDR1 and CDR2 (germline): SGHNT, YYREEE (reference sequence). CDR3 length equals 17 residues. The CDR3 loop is CASSPQTSVQGVGELFF. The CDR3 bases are TGTGCCAGCAGCCCCCAGACTAGCGTTCAGGGGGTCGGGGAGCTGTTTTTT.

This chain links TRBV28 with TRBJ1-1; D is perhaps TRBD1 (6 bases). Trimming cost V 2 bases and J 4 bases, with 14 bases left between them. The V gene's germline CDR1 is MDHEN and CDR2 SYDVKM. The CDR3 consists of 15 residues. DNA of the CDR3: TGTGCCAGCAGTTTAAACCCAGGGGCGGCCACTGAAGCTTTCTTT. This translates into CASSLNPGAATEAFF.